The 11 T cell receptor beta chains below come from one sample, sequenced in a study of T cells after yellow fever vaccination. TCRdb re-analysed the 5' RACE reads in MiXCR, keeping a single row per CDR3 protein. The sample holds 500,000 to 650,000 distinct CDR3 sequences, 17% seen once. The source was PBMCs, collected about 5 days after the first yellow fever vaccination. The receptors originated from a man younger than 30 who received the YFV17D yellow fever vaccine.

The rearrangement uses TRBV5-4 and TRBJ1-6, with D hard to call. CDR3 length: 17 amino acids. V lost 3 bases to trimming and J lost 0 bases, with 13 bases between them. The germline gives CDR1 SGHNT, CDR2 YYREEE (reference sequence). The CDR3 loop is CASSSLTISSYNSPLHF. Here the CDR3 DNA reads TGTGCCAGCAGCTCCTTGACCATTAGCTCCTATAATTCACCCCTCCACTTT.

The table lists this clonotype with a few counts. The chain joins TRBV20-1 to TRBJ2-5, with D possibly being TRBD2 (5 bases). V was cut by 6 bases and J by 3 bases, with 20 bases left in between. The CDR3 totals 15 residues. Germline values: CDR1 DFQATT, CDR2 SNEGSKA (reference sequence). CDR3 nucleotides: TGCAGTGCCCGAAAAGGCGGAACTAGTAAAGAGACCCAGTACTTC. This sequence encodes CSARKGGTSKETQYF.

This clonotype occurred a few times. CDR3 region: CASNNLAGGSYEQYF. In nucleotides, the CDR3 is TGTGCCAGCAACAATCTAGCGGGGGGTTCCTACGAGCAGTACTTC. The genes are TRBV6-2 or TRBV6-3 and TRBJ2-7; 11 bases are a match to TRBD2. After removal of 7 bases from V and 1 base from J, the junction contained 6 bases not matched to a gene. The CDR3 sequence is 15 residues long. Germline loops: CDR1 MNHEY, CDR2 SVGEGT.

In this sample, this clonotype turned up a few times. This rearrangement joins TRBV4-1 to TRBJ2-7; TRBD1 matches 7 bases. V was pared by 0 bases and J by 5 bases, with 4 bases of the junction left unmatched. The germline V gene encodes CDR1 MGHRA and CDR2 YSYEKL. This CDR3 region has 14 residues. The chain's CDR3 is CASSQEGQSNEQYF. The CDR3 DNA sequence: TGCGCCAGCAGCCAAGAGGGACAGTCCAACGAGCAGTACTTC.

The rearrangement uses TRBV20-1 and TRBJ2-3, with TRBD2 matching over 8 bases. The CDR3 is made up of 16 amino acids. V lost 3 bases, J lost 0 bases, and 8 bases stayed unmatched. From germline, CDR1 is DFQATT and CDR2 SNEGSKA (reference sequence). The CDR3 DNA is TGCAGTGCTAGCCGTCGGGAGGGACTTAGCACAGATACGCAGTATTTT. It translates to CSASRREGLSTDTQYF.

V is TRBV14 and J is TRBJ2-1; perhaps TRBD2 as D (6 bases). In germline, CDR1 is SGHDN, CDR2 FVKESK. The CDR3 contains 15 residues. V lost 3 bases and J lost 6, with 15 bases in between. The CDR3 loop reads CASSHLKGAGNEQFF. DNA for the CDR3: TGTGCCAGCAGCCACTTAAAAGGAGCGGGCAATGAGCAGTTCTTC.

This clonotype occurred a few times. The chain combines TRBV5-1 with TRBJ2-3, with 15 nucleotides matching TRBD2. CDR1 SGHRS and CDR2 YFSETQ come from the germline V gene. The J segment lost 3 bases and the V segment lost 2 bases, leaving 10 bases of the junction unmatched. The CDR3 sequence is 19 residues long. The CDR3 here is CASSFGLAGGDPWTDTQYF. The CDR3 bases are TGCGCCAGCAGCTTCGGACTAGCGGGGGGGGACCCTTGGACAGATACGCAGTATTTT.

The chain joins TRBV12-3 or TRBV12-4 to TRBJ2-5, with D maybe TRBD2 (5 bases). Trimming took off 6 bases at V and 5 bases at J, with 22 bases between the two ends. The CDR3 covers 16 residues. The CDR3 DNA sequence: TGTGCCAGCAGAGCGGCTGCATCTCCGATGGGCGAGACCCAGTACTTC. The encoded protein is CASRAAASPMGETQYF.

This chain connects TRBV7-2 to TRBJ1-3; 8 nucleotides line up with TRBD1. CDR3 length: 16 amino acids. With 5 bases clipped from V and 2 bases from J, the junction kept 8 bases outside the gene matches. Germline V gene lookup returns CDR1 SGHTA and CDR2 FQGNSA. The CDR3 nucleotides are TGTGCCAGCAGCGCGGACAGGGATCTCACTGGAAACACCATATATTTT. Translated, it gives CASSADRDLTGNTIYF.

The chain carries TRBV7-2 and TRBJ1-1; D is perhaps TRBD1 (5 bases). Trimming stripped 3 bases from V and 0 bases from J, with 14 bases between. The CDR3 has 16 amino acids. Germline CDR1 SGHTA, CDR2 FQGNSA. CDR3 coding DNA: TGTGCCAGCAGCTTTACGTTGGGGACGGTGAACACTGAAGCTTTCTTT. Translating it yields CASSFTLGTVNTEAFF.

The rearrangement links TRBV5-1 to TRBJ2-3; 11 nucleotides match TRBD2. Looked up from germline, CDR1 is SGHRS and CDR2 is YFSETQ. V shed 4 bases, J shed 0 bases, and the junction held 10 bases outside the gene matches. The CDR3 consists of 18 residues. Written as DNA, the CDR3 is TGCGCCAGCAGCAAGGGACTAGCGGCGTGGACTAGCACAGATACGCAGTATTTT. Residues: CASSKGLAAWTSTDTQYF.